The 22 T cell receptor beta chains given below trace back to one sample, sequenced in a study of CD8+CD57+ T cells in acquired aplastic anemia. The TCR beta profiling, which covered VDJ combination and CDR3 sequence, was carried out using genomic DNA as the template. TCRdb fed the reads into MiXCR, producing one record per CDR3 protein. The sample holds tens of thousands of distinct CDR3 sequences; more than 40% are singletons and the top ten take 65% to 80%. Sequences were obtained from sorted CD4+, CD8+, or CD8+CD57+ T cells (not recorded which) from PBMCs. Receptor source: a human donor in good health, serving as a control.

This clonotype has ten or more counts. The chain is built from TRBV3-1 and TRBJ2-3, with D unresolved. Germline lookup yields CDR1 LGHDT and CDR2 YNNKEL (reference sequence). Trimming shortened V by 0 bases and J by 8 bases, and 6 bases separated the two germline ends. This CDR3 is 12 amino acids long. This CDR3 reads CASSQEGFTQYF. In DNA form, the CDR3 reads TGTGCCAGCAGCCAAGAGGGGTTTACGCAGTATTTT.

This clonotype was recorded at least ten times. The genes are TRBV12-3 or TRBV12-4 and TRBJ1-1, with D possibly matching TRBD1 (5 bases). Trimming cost V 3 bases and J 1 base, with 12 bases left between them. The CDR3 sequence is 15 residues long. CDR3 bases: TGTGCCAGCAGTTTTCCTGGGGCAAGGAACACTGAAGCTTTCTTT. Translation: CASSFPGARNTEAFF.

V and J are TRBV29-1 and TRBJ1-1, with D perhaps matching TRBD1 (5 bases). V shed 6 bases and J shed 3 bases, with 11 bases lying between them. Germline CDR1 is SQVTM and CDR2 is ANQGSEA. CDR3 size: 12 residues. The CDR3 is CSVYDSYTEAFF. The DNA for the CDR3 is TGCAGCGTATACGACAGCTACACTGAAGCTTTCTTT.

This clonotype appeared a single time. The chain combines TRBV9 with TRBJ2-2, with a tentative D call TRBD2 (6 bases). The CDR3 is made up of 15 amino acids. V lost 5 bases and J 3 bases, leaving 14 bases between the germline ends. Germline V gives CDR1 SGDLS, CDR2 YYNGEE. The DNA of the CDR3 is TGTGCCAGCAGTCGCGGAGGGCTAGACACCGGGGAGCTGTTTTTT. Translating gives CASSRGGLDTGELFF.

The chain uses TRBV7-8 and TRBJ2-5, with 8 bases matching TRBD2. V dropped 2 bases and J dropped 4; count of bases not matched to a gene: 12. Germline V gene lookup returns CDR1 SGHVS and CDR2 FQNEAQ. The CDR3 contains 17 residues. The CDR3 here is CASSLYPGLGSGETQYF. CDR3 bases: TGTGCCAGCAGCTTATACCCGGGACTAGGGAGCGGAGAGACCCAGTACTTC. The complete variable domain, with remaining parts taken from reference TRBV7-8 and TRBJ2-5, reads GAGVSQSPRYKVAKRGQDVALRCDPISGHVSLFWYQQALGQGPEFLTYFQNEAQLDKSGLPSDRFFAERPEGSVSTLKIQRTQQEDSAVYLCASSLYPGLGSGETQYFGPGTRLLVL.

CDR3 sequence (DNA): TGTGCCAGCAGTACTAGCGGGGGGGTCGAGACCCAGTACTTC. It translates to CASSTSGGVETQYF. This chain uses TRBV7-2 with TRBJ2-5; 13 bases map to TRBD2. V gave up 6 bases and J gave up 5 bases; unmatched junction bases: 3. CDR3 size: 14 residues. Germline V gene lookup returns CDR1 SGHTA and CDR2 FQGNSA. The full variable domain, completed using reference TRBV7-2 and TRBJ2-5, is GAGVSQSPSNKVTEKGKDVELRCDPISGHTALYWYRQSLGQGLEFLIYFQGNSAPDKSGLPSDRFSAERTGGSVSTLTIQRTQQEDSAVYLCASSTSGGVETQYFGPGTRLLVL.

The chain couples TRBV7-2 to TRBJ2-7; D not resolved. The V end was cut by 5 bases, the J end by 3 bases, with 11 bases between. The length of the CDR3 is 13 residues. The V gene's germline CDR1 is SGHTA and CDR2 FQGNSA. The CDR3 sequence is CASSRDSLYEQYF. The CDR3 bases are TGTGCCAGCAGCCGTGACTCCCTCTACGAGCAGTACTTC.

This clonotype appeared many times. The chain employs TRBV7-2 and TRBJ2-7, with D possibly matching TRBD2 (5 bases). The CDR3 totals 14 residues. Between the trimmed V and J ends, which lost 1 base and 4 bases, there was a span of 11 bases. CDR1 and CDR2 from the germline V gene are SGHTA and FQGNSA. CDR3 sequence reads: CASSLDSPGYEQYF. The DNA for the CDR3 is TGTGCCAGCAGCTTAGACAGTCCGGGGTACGAGCAGTACTTC.

There are many counts of this clonotype. This chain links TRBV24-1 with TRBJ2-3, with 8 nucleotides matching TRBD1. The germline CDR1 and CDR2 sequences are KGHDR and SFDVKD. V dropped 4 bases and J dropped 4; count of bases not matched to a gene: 6. This CDR3 is built from 15 residues. Here the CDR3 reads CATSDNGQGADTQYF. CDR3 bases: TGTGCCACCAGTGACAACGGACAGGGCGCAGATACGCAGTATTTT.

The CDR3 DNA sequence: TGTGCCAGCAGGGTCCGACAGGGGATCGGTGGCTACACCTTC. Protein product: CASRVRQGIGGYTF. The chain uses TRBV2 and TRBJ1-2; 8 nucleotides agree with TRBD1. Per germline, CDR1 SNHLY and CDR2 FYNNEI. The CDR3 extends over 14 amino acids. The J segment lost 7 bases and the V segment lost 6 bases, leaving 10 bases of the junction unmatched.

The gene calls are TRBV2 and TRBJ2-7, with 8 bases fitting TRBD2. CDR3 length equals 15 residues. The junction had 4 bases not matched to a gene; V was cut back by 3 bases and J by 0 bases. Germline V gene lookup returns CDR1 SNHLY and CDR2 FYNNEI. CDR3 sequence reads: CASSETTSGSYEQYF. CDR3 bases: TGTGCCAGCAGTGAGACAACTAGCGGCTCCTACGAGCAGTACTTC.

This clonotype was detected a few times. This chain uses TRBV6-1 with TRBJ2-3; 7 nucleotides align to TRBD2. Germline V gene lookup returns CDR1 MNHNS and CDR2 SASEGT. The CDR3 extends over 16 amino acids. V was clipped by 5 bases and J by 1 base; unmatched bases: 9. Here the CDR3 DNA reads TGTGCCAGCAGTCAGGAAGTGGGGAGGGGCACAGATACGCAGTATTTT. It is translated as CASSQEVGRGTDTQYF.

This clonotype has a handful of counts. The chain couples TRBV25-1 to TRBJ1-2; 11 bases line up with TRBD1. CDR1 and CDR2 from the germline V gene are MGHDK and SYGVNS. The CDR3 totals 16 residues. After removal of 5 bases from V and 4 bases from J, the junction contained 9 bases not matched to a gene. The chain's CDR3 is CASSSGTGGLIYGYTF. CDR3 DNA sequence: TGTGCCAGCAGTTCCGGGACAGGGGGATTAATCTATGGCTACACCTTC.

As concerns this clonotype: A read error is possible here, since a much larger clone lies one base away. The V call is TRBV9, the J call TRBJ1-1; D is unclear. CDR1 is SGDLS and CDR2 is YYNGEE in the germline V gene. V was pared by 0 bases and J by 0 bases, with 9 bases between. The CDR3 totals 15 residues. CDR3 DNA sequence: TGTGCCAGCAGCGTAGAGGATGAAATGAACACTGAAGCTTTCTTT. Amino acids: CASSVEDEMNTEAFF.

This clonotype occurred many times. The chain recombines TRBV7-6 with TRBJ1-4, with TRBD1 as a possible D gene (5 bases). The CDR3 spans 15 residues. Germline values: CDR1 SGHVS, CDR2 FNYEAQ. V shed 1 base and J shed 7 bases, with 13 bases lying between them. In nucleotides, the CDR3 is TGTGCCAGCAGCTTAGAGGCGGGGGTCGGTGAAAAACTGTTTTTT. The encoded protein is CASSLEAGVGEKLFF.

J is TRBJ1-4 and V is TRBV19; 8 bases are a match to TRBD1. This CDR3 comprises 14 residues. Losses at the gene ends were 5 bases for V and 12 bases for J; bases not matched to a gene: 11. CDR1 LNHDA and CDR2 SQIVND come from the germline V gene (reference sequence). The CDR3, as DNA: TGTGCCAGTAGTGCTGGGACAGGATTGTGGCAACTGTTTTTT. It encodes CASSAGTGLWQLFF.

The chain joins TRBV19 to TRBJ1-1; 10 bases match TRBD1. The CDR3 has 14 residues. The V segment lost 8 bases and the J segment 4 bases; nucleotides outside the gene matches: 7. Germline assignment: CDR1 LNHDA and CDR2 SQIVND (reference sequence). As DNA, the CDR3 is TGTGCCAGTGGGGGGACAGGGGTATTCACTGAAGCTTTCTTT. Protein: CASGGTGVFTEAFF.

This clonotype has a single count. The rearrangement links TRBV29-1 to TRBJ2-5; D unresolved. V gave up 1 base and J gave up 7 bases, with 13 bases separating them. The CDR3 has 13 residues. Germline V CDR1 and CDR2: SQVTM, ANQGSEA. The CDR3 here is CSVEVDPMGTQYF. The CDR3, as DNA: TGCAGCGTTGAAGTGGACCCTATGGGGACCCAGTACTTC.

This clonotype was observed a handful of times. A junction boundary mismatches the germline segment, possibly from a read error. The chain couples TRBV2 to TRBJ1-6, with TRBD1 identical over 7 bases. CDR1 is SNHLY, CDR2 FYNNEI, per germline. The CDR3 totals 14 residues. CDR3 amino acids: CASSEDRDNSPLHF. The CDR3 bases are TGTGCCAGCAGCGAAGACAGGGATAATTCACCCCTCCACTTT.

V gene TRBV7-3 combines with J gene TRBJ2-7; D is perhaps TRBD1 or TRBD2 (7 bases each). The CDR3 consists of 15 residues. CDR1 and CDR2 from the germline V gene are SGHTA and FQGTGA. Trimming shortened V by 5 bases and J by 3 bases, and 17 bases separated the two germline ends. The CDR3 nucleotides are TGTGCCAGCAGCCCCTCAGGGGGGGCGGACTACGAGCAGTACTTC. This gives the protein CASSPSGGADYEQYF.

This sequence joins TRBV20-1 and TRBJ2-3; D may be TRBD1 (6 bases). The CDR3 consists of 13 residues. In germline, CDR1 is DFQATT, CDR2 SNEGSKA (reference sequence). The V gene lost 3 bases and the J gene lost 2 bases, with 9 bases spanning the gap. In nucleotides, the CDR3 is TGCAGTGCTAGGGACAGCTACACAGATACGCAGTATTTT. This translates into CSARDSYTDTQYF.

This clonotype was counted ten times or more. The chain combines TRBV24-1 with TRBJ2-7; 7 bases line up with TRBD1. CDR1 is KGHDR and CDR2 is SFDVKD in the germline V gene. This CDR3 comprises 14 residues. Unmatched junction bases numbered 11, after V lost 11 bases and J lost 2 bases. The CDR3 loop is CASAPGQLPYEQYF. CDR3 nucleotides: TGTGCCAGCGCTCCGGGACAGCTACCCTACGAGCAGTACTTC.